These T cell receptor beta chains were read from a single sample in a study of blood T cell repertoires in COVID-19. Sequencing was performed with immunoSEQ multiplex PCR; in TCRdb, only in-frame clones are kept and a portion is missing. The sample yields around 100,000 clones, about nine tenths seen once. The sample consisted of peripheral blood. All receptors derive from a man between 50 and 59 years old with active COVID-19. Each CDR3 is given with its conserved first and last residue. The order of the fields is clone size, V gene, J gene, D gene, CDR3 DNA, CDR3 protein. D genes are given only for firm matches. Some rows mark clone size as missing; the rest say once, few, many or name a class of expanded clone.

>-|TRBV12-3/TRBV12-4|TRBJ2-3|-
TGTGCCTGTAGGGGGAACACAGATACGCAGTATTTT
CACRGNTDTQYF
>-|TRBV19|TRBJ2-5|-
TGTGCCAGTAGTGCTGAACGGGGGACTGTGGAAGAGACCCAGTACTTC
CASSAERGTVEETQYF
>once|TRBV12-3/TRBV12-4|TRBJ2-2|-
TGTGCCAGTGCAGGCATGGGGAGGGGGGAGCTGTTTTTT
CASAGMGRGELFF
>-|TRBV5-1|TRBJ1-6|TRBD1
TGCGCCAGCAGCCAACAGGGGACCGGGTCACCCCTCCACTTT
CASSQQGTGSPLHF
>-|TRBV5-4|TRBJ1-3|-
TGTGCCAGCAGCCTGGACGGTGCTGGAAACACCATATATTTT
CASSLDGAGNTIYF
>once|TRBV5-1|TRBJ2-5|-
TGCGCCAGCAGCCCCCTCGAGCCTCAAGAGACCCAGTACTTC
CASSPLEPQETQYF
>-|TRBV29-1|TRBJ2-3|-
TGCAGCGTTGTCACTAGTTCGGGTACGCAGTATTTT
CSVVTSSGTQYF
>-|TRBV5-1|TRBJ2-3|TRBD2
TGCGCCAGCAGCCAACTAGCGGGGGTGACTAGCACAGATACGCAGTATTTT
CASSQLAGVTSTDTQYF
>-|TRBV4-1|TRBJ1-1|TRBD1
TGCGCCAGCAGCCGCAGACAGGGGGCTGGCACTGAAGCTTTCTTT
CASSRRQGAGTEAFF
>-|TRBV5-6|TRBJ1-2|-
TGTGCCAGCAGGGTAGAGGGAGGTACTGGCTACACCTTC
CASRVEGGTGYTF
>-|TRBV29-1|TRBJ1-4|TRBD1
TGCAGCGTTGACTCCCCAGGGGGAGGCGAAAAACTGTTTTTT
CSVDSPGGGEKLFF
>-|TRBV24-1|TRBJ2-1|TRBD1
TGTGCCACCAGCTATGCCACCGGGACAGCCTACAATGAGCAGTTCTTC
CATSYATGTAYNEQFF
>-|TRBV5-1|TRBJ2-1|TRBD2
TGCGCCAGCAGCTTTTCCGGGAGGGCTTCCTACAATGAGCAGTTCTTC
CASSFSGRASYNEQFF
>-|TRBV6-5|TRBJ2-4|-
TGTGCCAGCAGAAATCCCAGGGTAGCCAAAAACATTCAGTACTTC
CASRNPRVAKNIQYF
>-|TRBV24-1|TRBJ2-6|-
TGTGCCACCAGTGAGCCCATTGGACAATCAGGGGCCAACGTCCTGACTTTC
CATSEPIGQSGANVLTF
>-|TRBV5-1|TRBJ2-5|TRBD1
TGCGCCAGCAGCAGGGACAGGGGGGAGACCCAGTACTTC
CASSRDRGETQYF